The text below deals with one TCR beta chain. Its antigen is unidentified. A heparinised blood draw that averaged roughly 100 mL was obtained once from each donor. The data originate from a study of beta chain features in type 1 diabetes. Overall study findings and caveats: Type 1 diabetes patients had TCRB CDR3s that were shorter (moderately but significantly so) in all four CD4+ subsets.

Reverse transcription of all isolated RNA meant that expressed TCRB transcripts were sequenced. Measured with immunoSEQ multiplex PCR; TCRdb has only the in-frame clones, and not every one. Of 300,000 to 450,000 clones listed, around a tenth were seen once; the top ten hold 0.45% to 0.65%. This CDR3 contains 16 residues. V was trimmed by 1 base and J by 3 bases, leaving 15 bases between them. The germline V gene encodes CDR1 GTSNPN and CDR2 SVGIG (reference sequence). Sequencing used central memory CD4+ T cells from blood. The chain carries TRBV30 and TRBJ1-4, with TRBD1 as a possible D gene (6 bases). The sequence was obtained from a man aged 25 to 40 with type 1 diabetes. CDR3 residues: CAWSGTHSGANEKLFF. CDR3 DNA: TGTGCCTGGAGTGGTACCCATTCAGGGGCTAATGAAAAACTGTTTTTT.